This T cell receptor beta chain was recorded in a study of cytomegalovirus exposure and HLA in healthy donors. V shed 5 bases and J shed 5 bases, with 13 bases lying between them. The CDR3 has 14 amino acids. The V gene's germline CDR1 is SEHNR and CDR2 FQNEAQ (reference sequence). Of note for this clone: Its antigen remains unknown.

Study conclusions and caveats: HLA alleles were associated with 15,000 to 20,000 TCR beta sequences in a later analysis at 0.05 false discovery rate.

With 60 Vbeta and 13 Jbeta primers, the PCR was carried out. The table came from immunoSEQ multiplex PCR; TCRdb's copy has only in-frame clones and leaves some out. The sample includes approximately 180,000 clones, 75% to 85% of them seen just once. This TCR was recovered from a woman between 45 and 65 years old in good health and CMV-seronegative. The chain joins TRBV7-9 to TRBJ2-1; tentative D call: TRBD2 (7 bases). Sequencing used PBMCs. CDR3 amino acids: CASSIRGGDNEQFF. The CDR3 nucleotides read TGTGCCAGCAGCATTAGAGGGGGGGACAATGAGCAGTTCTTC.